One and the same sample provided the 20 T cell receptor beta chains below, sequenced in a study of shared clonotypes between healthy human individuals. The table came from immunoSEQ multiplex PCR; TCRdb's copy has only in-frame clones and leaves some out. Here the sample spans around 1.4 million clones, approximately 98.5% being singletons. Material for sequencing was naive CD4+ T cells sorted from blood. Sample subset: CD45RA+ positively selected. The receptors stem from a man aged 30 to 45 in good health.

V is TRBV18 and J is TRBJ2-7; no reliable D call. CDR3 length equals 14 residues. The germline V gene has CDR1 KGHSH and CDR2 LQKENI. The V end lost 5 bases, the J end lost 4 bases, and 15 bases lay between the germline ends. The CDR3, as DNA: TGTGCCAGCTCAGTTTTGGGGTCGGATTACGAGCAGTACTTC. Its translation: CASSVLGSDYEQYF.

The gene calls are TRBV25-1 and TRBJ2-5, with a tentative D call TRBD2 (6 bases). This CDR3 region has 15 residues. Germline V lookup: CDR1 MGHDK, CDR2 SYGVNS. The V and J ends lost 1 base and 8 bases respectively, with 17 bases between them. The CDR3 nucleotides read TGTGCCAGCAGTGAATTGGGGGGAGATTTGGTTACCCAGTACTTC. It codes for CASSELGGDLVTQYF.

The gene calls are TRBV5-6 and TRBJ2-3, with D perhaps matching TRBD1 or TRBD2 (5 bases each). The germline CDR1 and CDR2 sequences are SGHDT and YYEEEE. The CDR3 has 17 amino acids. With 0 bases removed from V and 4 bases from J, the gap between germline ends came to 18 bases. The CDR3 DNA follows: TGTGCCAGCAGCTTGGCCGGGGCATCTCACAGACCAGATACGCAGTATTTT. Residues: CASSLAGASHRPDTQYF.

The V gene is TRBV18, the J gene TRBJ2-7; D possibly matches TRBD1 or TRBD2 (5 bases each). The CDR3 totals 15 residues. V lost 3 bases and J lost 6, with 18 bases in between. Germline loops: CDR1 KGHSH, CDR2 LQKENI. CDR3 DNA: TGTGCCAGCTCACCGGGTGGGACGGAGGCCTCCGAGCAGTACTTC. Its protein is CASSPGGTEASEQYF. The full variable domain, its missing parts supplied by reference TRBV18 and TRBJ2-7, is NAGVMQNPRHLVRRRGQEARLRCSPMKGHSHVYWYRQLPEEGLKFMVYLQKENIIDESGMPKERFSAEFPKEGPSILRIQQVVRGDSAAYFCASSPGGTEASEQYFGPGTRLTVT.

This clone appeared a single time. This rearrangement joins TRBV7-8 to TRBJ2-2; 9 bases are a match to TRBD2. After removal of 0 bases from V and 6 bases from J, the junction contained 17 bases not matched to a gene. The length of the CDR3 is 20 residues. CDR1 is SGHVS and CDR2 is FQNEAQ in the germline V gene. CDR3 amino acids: CASSLARWLAGRGRAGELFF. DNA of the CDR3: TGTGCCAGCAGCTTAGCTCGGTGGCTAGCGGGGAGAGGCCGGGCCGGGGAGCTGTTTTTT.

Here the CDR3 DNA reads TGCGCCAGCAGCTTCGGACTAGTCAGCTCCTACGAGCAGTACTTC. It is translated as CASSFGLVSSYEQYF. The rearrangement uses TRBV5-1 and TRBJ2-7; TRBD2 aligns across 7 bases. The CDR3 length is 15 residues. Germline V gene sequence: CDR1 SGHRS, CDR2 YFSETQ. V trimming: 2 bases; J trimming: 0 bases; junction bases outside the gene matches: 5.

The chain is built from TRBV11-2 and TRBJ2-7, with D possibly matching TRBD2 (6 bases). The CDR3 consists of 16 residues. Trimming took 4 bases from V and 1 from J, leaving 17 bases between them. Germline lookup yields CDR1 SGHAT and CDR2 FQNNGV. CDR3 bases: TGTGCCAGCAGCTCCGGGCAGGGTAGCGGATCCTACGAGCAGTACTTC. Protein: CASSSGQGSGSYEQYF.

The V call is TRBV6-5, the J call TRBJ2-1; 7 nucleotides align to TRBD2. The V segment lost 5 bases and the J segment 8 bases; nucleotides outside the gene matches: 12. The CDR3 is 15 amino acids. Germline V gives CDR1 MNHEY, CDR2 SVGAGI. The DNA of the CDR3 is TGTGCCAGCAGTCCTACCGCGGGAGTGGGTCATGAGCAGTTCTTC. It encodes CASSPTAGVGHEQFF.

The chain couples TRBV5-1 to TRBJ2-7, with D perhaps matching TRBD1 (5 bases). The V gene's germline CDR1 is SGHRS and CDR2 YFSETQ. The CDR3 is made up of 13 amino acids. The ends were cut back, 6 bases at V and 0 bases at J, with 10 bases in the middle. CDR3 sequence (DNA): TGCGCCAGCACCAGGGATTCCTCCTACGAGCAGTACTTC. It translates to CASTRDSSYEQYF.

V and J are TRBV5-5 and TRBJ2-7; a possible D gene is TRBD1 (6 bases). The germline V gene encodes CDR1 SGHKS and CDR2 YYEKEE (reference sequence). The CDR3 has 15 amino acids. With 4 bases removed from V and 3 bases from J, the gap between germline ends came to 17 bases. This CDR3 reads CASSPNRGQIYEQYF. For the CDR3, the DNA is TGTGCCAGCAGCCCGAACCGAGGACAGATCTACGAGCAGTACTTC.

The CDR3 loop is CSVVLVEQFF. The CDR3 region has the DNA TGCAGCGTTGTTTTAGTTGAGCAGTTCTTC. V is TRBV29-1 and J is TRBJ2-1, with D hard to call. Looked up from germline, CDR1 is SQVTM and CDR2 is ANQGSEA. V dropped 4 bases and J dropped 9 bases, with 7 bases sitting between them. This CDR3 is built from 10 residues.

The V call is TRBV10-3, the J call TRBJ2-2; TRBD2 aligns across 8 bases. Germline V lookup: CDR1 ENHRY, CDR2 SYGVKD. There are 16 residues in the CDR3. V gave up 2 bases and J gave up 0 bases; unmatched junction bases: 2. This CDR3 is CAISEGSGTNTGELFF. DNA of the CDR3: TGTGCCATCAGTGAGGGTAGCGGGACGAACACCGGGGAGCTGTTTTTT.

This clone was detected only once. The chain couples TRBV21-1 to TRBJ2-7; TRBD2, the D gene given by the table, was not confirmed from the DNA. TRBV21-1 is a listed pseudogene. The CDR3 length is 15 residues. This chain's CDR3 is CASSKSEVRYYEQYF. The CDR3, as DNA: TGTGCCAGCAGCAAATCAGAGGTGCGATACTACGAGCAGTACTTC.

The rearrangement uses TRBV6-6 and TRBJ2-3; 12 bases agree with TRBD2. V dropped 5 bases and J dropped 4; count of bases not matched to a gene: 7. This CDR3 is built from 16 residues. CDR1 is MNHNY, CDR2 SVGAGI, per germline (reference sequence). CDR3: CASSTQTSGSSDTQYF. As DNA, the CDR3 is TGTGCCAGCAGTACACAGACTAGCGGGAGTTCAGATACGCAGTATTTT.

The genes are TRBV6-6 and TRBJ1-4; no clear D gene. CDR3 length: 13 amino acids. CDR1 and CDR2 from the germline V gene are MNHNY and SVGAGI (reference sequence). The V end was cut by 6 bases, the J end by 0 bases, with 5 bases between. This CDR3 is CASRSPTNEKLFF. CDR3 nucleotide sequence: TGTGCCAGCAGGTCCCCAACTAATGAAAAACTGTTTTTT.

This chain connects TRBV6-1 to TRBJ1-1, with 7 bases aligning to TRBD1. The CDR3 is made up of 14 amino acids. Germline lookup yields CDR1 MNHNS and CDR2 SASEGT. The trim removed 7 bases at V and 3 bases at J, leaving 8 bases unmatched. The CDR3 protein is CASIKQGRDTEAFF. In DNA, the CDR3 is TGTGCCAGCATTAAACAGGGGAGGGACACTGAAGCTTTCTTT.

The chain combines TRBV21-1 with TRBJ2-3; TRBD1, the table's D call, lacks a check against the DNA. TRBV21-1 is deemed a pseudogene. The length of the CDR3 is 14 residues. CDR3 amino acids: CASSGTGDTDTQYF. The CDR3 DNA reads TGTGCCAGCAGCGGGACAGGGGACACAGATACGCAGTATTTT.

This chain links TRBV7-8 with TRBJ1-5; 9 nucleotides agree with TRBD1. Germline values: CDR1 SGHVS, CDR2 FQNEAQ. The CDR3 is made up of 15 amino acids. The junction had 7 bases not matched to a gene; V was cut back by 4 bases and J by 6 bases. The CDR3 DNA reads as TGTGCCAGCAGCTCACGACAGGGACAGGGTCAGCCCCAGCATTTT. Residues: CASSSRQGQGQPQHF.

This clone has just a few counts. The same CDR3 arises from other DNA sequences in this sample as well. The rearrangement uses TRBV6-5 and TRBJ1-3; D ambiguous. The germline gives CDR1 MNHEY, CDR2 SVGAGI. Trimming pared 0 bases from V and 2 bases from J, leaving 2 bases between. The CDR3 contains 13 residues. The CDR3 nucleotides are TGTGCCAGCAGTTACTCGACTGGAAACACCATATATTTT. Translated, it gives CASSYSTGNTIYF.

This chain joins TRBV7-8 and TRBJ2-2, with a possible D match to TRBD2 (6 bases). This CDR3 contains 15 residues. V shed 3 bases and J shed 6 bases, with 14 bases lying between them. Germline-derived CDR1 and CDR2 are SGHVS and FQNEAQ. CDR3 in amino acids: CASSFTRLVAGELFF. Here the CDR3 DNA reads TGTGCCAGCAGCTTTACAAGACTAGTGGCCGGGGAGCTGTTTTTT.